The clone carrying this TCR beta chain was seen more than once but under ten times. The treatment denotes: treatment-naive control, cytoreductive nephrectomy. This specimen comes from a study of radiation and T cells in renal cell carcinoma. Germline-derived CDR1 and CDR2 are GTSNPN and SVGIG (reference sequence). J lost 2 bases, V lost 0 bases, and 8 bases had no gene match. The CDR3 consists of 16 residues. Libraries were prepared by immunoSEQ multiplex PCR; TCRdb keeps only in-frame clonotypes and omits some of them. The sample shows roughly 13,000 clones, 55% to 70% of them seen only once. This material consisted of tumor tissue, taken from a patient whose treatment was nephrectomy without radiotherapy. This receptor was identified in a man in his forties or fifties with renal cell carcinoma. The chain links TRBV30 to TRBJ2-3; 7 bases are a match to TRBD2. The CDR3 DNA follows: TGTGCCTGGAGTGTATGGGCTAGCGGACCCACAGATACGCAGTATTTT. Translating it yields CAWSVWASGPTDTQYF.